The text below deals with one TCR beta chain. This clonotype occurred a few times. This clone's antigen is unknown. The sample holds no much larger clone one base away, and base qualities are not on file. This was a case-control study nested in a cohort of healthcare workers in London, UK, who had nasopharyngeal swab PCR tests and blood samples taken every week. Healthcare workers were enrolled in the week of the UK lockdown, from 23 to 31 March 2020, and were followed every week for up to roughly 15 weeks. The data were taken from a study of early T cells in non-severe SARS-CoV-2 infection (dated by TCRdb to about 2021). Describing the broader study: Because TCR sequencing relied on bulk RNA taken from unsorted whole blood, pairing of alpha and beta chains was not possible. Overall study results and their limits: VDJdb matching was skewed toward anti-spike CD8 responses and likely underestimated virus-specific expansions by missing private and CD4 specificities.

The CDR3 contains 14 residues, cysteine and phenylalanine counted. Only the CDR3 part of the read is kept: 42 bases, read in frame from the first base. V was cut back by 3 bases and J by 8 bases, leaving a gap of 13 bases between them. Libraries were constructed by 5' RACE. Instrument on record: NextSeq 500. The TCR library protocol attached unique molecular identifiers to individual cDNA molecules to correct for sequencing error and PCR bias. Both TCR alpha and beta chains were sequenced, and tight co-correlation was observed between alpha and beta sequence abundances in each sample. The original pipeline was this. Decombinator V4 was used to annotate the V gene, J gene and CDR3 of the TCR sequences. Expanded TCRs were defined as changing significantly between any two time points under a Poisson model with p below 0.0001. Abundances of TCRs were expressed as counts per million after normalisation to the total number of TCRs sequenced in each sample. MAIT TCRs were defined by TRAV1-2 paired with TRAJ12, TRAJ20 or TRAJ33, and iNKT TCRs by TRAV10 paired with TRAJ18. VDJdb, accessed 1 November 2021, was searched for CMV, EBV and SARS-CoV-2 annotated TCRs, excluding TCRs annotated for multiple antigens. TCRdb handled the public reads itself, with Q25 trimming in fastp and clone calling in MiXCR, and kept productive beta chains. Every distinct CDR3 protein forms one entry, paired with its most common genes and DNA. Here the V and J calls rest on TCRdb's processing, not on the authors' analysis. Counted in this sample were about 100,000 distinct CDR3 sequences; 9% to 13% of them appeared once. The biggest ten clones account for less than 3.5% of the sample.

The sequencing sample was made of whole blood. The sequence is built from TRBV12-3 or TRBV12-4 and TRBJ1-4; there is no confident call for the D gene. The receptor's source is an adult who was a healthcare worker with PCR-confirmed SARS-CoV-2 infection or an uninfected control (not recorded which). CDR3 region: CASSLRQTGEKLFF. The DNA reads TGTGCCAGCAGTTTGCGTCAGACGGGGGAAAAACTGTTTTTT.